This record looks at one TCR beta chain sequence and its context. The CDR3 runs to 19 residues. The source of the sample is a study of OX40 agonist ivuxolimab in advanced cancers. Across the study: An agonistic anti-OX40 (CD134) antibody, ivuxolimab, was used to treat the patients. Every 2 weeks, ivuxolimab was infused into the patients intravenously at between 0.01 and 10 mg/kg. Partial responses occurred in Three dose-escalation patients, one with hepatocellular carcinoma and two with cutaneous melanoma.

Repertoires were generated with immunoSEQ multiplex PCR, while TCRdb's copy carries only in-frame clones and drops some. The table lists some 45,000 clones, about nine tenths of them singletons. The specimen was CD4+ or CD8+ T cells sorted from blood, collected in a trial of the OX40 agonist ivuxolimab. The sequence was obtained from an adult with an advanced solid tumor such as melanoma, head and neck, liver or kidney cancer. V and J are TRBV1 and TRBJ2-3; the table's D call of TRBD2 was not tested on the DNA. TRBV1 is a pseudogene locus. The CDR3 nucleotides read TGCACCAGCAGCCAAGACGGGACTAGCGGGGGGCCTTGCACAGATACGCAGTATTTT. Its translation is CTSSQDGTSGGPCTDTQYF.